The 17 T cell receptor beta chains listed next were all sequenced from one sample in a study of blood T cell repertoires in COVID-19. Assay used: immunoSEQ multiplex PCR; TCRdb lists only in-frame clones, some missing. The data contain about 140,000 clones, 80% to 90% of them seen just once; the ten biggest clones take up about 1.8%. The material sequenced was peripheral blood. These receptors were obtained from a woman between 45 and 65 years old with acute or convalescent COVID-19.

This clone has a single count. The genes are TRBV3-1 (or the pseudogene TRBV3-2) and TRBJ1-3; the D gene is possibly TRBD1 (5 bases). CDR3 length: 16 residues. Trimming removed 1 base at V and 3 bases at J, with 13 bases between. The germline CDR1 and CDR2 sequences are LGHDT and YNNKEL (reference sequence). The CDR3 spells CASSQVGGVYGNTIYF. The CDR3 nucleotides read TGTGCCAGCAGCCAAGTGGGGGGGGTGTATGGAAACACCATATATTTT.

This chain joins TRBV6-5 and TRBJ1-1; TRBD1 might be the D (5 bases). The CDR3 has 13 residues. Trimming removed 8 bases from V and 6 bases from J, with 16 bases in between. Looked up from germline, CDR1 is MNHEY and CDR2 is SVGAGI. The CDR3 loop reads CASPGGPMAEAFF. In DNA, the CDR3 is TGTGCCAGCCCCGGGGGACCCATGGCTGAAGCTTTCTTT.

This chain links TRBV11-2 with TRBJ1-2, with 8 bases matching TRBD1. Germline CDR1 and CDR2: SGHAT and FQNNGV. There are 16 residues in the CDR3. Trimming cost V 4 bases and J 2 bases; bases outside gene matches: 9. The CDR3 reads CASSSLRQGINYGYTF. The CDR3 nucleotides are TGTGCCAGCAGCTCCCTTCGACAGGGGATAAACTATGGCTACACCTTC.

The chain is built from TRBV5-1 and TRBJ2-2, with 16 nucleotides matching TRBD2. The CDR3 covers 17 residues. V lost 7 bases and J lost 6; bases outside the gene matches: 9. Germline V gene data show CDR1 as SGHRS and CDR2 as YFSETQ. CDR3 sequence: CASSGTSGGAMSGELFF. The CDR3 DNA reads as TGCGCCAGCTCCGGGACTAGCGGGGGGGCTATGTCCGGGGAGCTGTTTTTT.

The chain employs TRBV18 and TRBJ1-1; TRBD1 aligns across 8 bases. The CDR3 spans 15 residues. Germline-derived CDR1 and CDR2 are KGHSH and LQKENI. V trimming: 4 bases; J trimming: 5 bases; junction bases outside the gene matches: 9. The CDR3 sequence: CASSQIRQGRTEAFF. CDR3 bases: TGTGCCAGCTCACAAATACGACAGGGGAGGACTGAAGCTTTCTTT.

This chain joins TRBV18 and TRBJ1-2; 7 bases fit TRBD1. Germline CDR1 and CDR2: KGHSH and LQKENI. This CDR3 has 13 amino acids. Losses at the gene ends were 8 bases for V and 6 bases for J; bases not matched to a gene: 9. CDR3 protein: CASTPRQGDGYTF. CDR3 in DNA: TGTGCCAGCACCCCCCGGCAGGGGGATGGCTACACCTTC.

The chain employs TRBV28 and TRBJ1-2; D is unresolved. The CDR3 is 14 residues long. V dropped 10 bases and J dropped 0 bases, with 15 bases sitting between them. Germline CDR1 is MDHEN and CDR2 is SYDVKM. The CDR3 region has the DNA TGTGCCACCCACGAGGGCTTCACTAACTATGGCTACACCTTC. Translated, it gives CATHEGFTNYGYTF.

This chain links TRBV27 with TRBJ1-1, with D unclear. CDR1 and CDR2 (germline): MNHEY, SMNVEV (reference sequence). The CDR3 loop spans 12 amino acids. Trimming shortened V by 6 bases and J by 2 bases, and 7 bases separated the two germline ends. The CDR3 spells CASRSVNTEAFF. In nucleotides, the CDR3 is TGTGCCAGCAGATCAGTTAACACTGAAGCTTTCTTT.

V usage is TRBV29-1 and J usage is TRBJ2-1; 9 nucleotides agree with TRBD2. There are 18 residues in the CDR3. V dropped 1 base and J dropped 6; count of bases not matched to a gene: 16. Germline CDR1 is SQVTM and CDR2 is ANQGSEA. The CDR3 here is CSVEGELAGTTMVNEQFF. The CDR3, as DNA: TGCAGCGTTGAAGGTGAGCTAGCGGGGACTACCATGGTCAATGAGCAGTTCTTC.

This chain links TRBV19 with TRBJ2-7; 9 nucleotides align to TRBD1. J was trimmed by 4 bases and V by 4 bases; bases with no gene match: 8. The CDR3 runs 15 residues. CDR1 is LNHDA, CDR2 SQIVND, per germline (reference sequence). CDR3 amino acids: CASSTTGTGNYEQYF. DNA of the CDR3: TGTGCCAGTAGTACCACTGGGACAGGGAATTACGAGCAGTACTTC. The whole variable domain, filled in from reference TRBV19 and TRBJ2-7, reads DGGITQSPKYLFRKEGQNVTLSCEQNLNHDAMYWYRQDPGQGLRLIYYSQIVNDFQKGDIAEGYSVSREKKESFPLTVTSAQKNPTAFYLCASSTTGTGNYEQYFGPGTRLTVT.

The rearrangement uses TRBV7-2 and TRBJ2-3; 9 nucleotides line up with TRBD2. V trimming: 8 bases; J trimming: 2 bases; junction bases outside the gene matches: 11. The germline V gene encodes CDR1 SGHTA and CDR2 FQGNSA. The CDR3 covers 16 residues. In nucleotides, the CDR3 is TGTGCCAGCTCCTCGCGGCTAGCGGGGAACACAGATACGCAGTATTTT. This gives the protein CASSSRLAGNTDTQYF. The entire variable domain, with the rest obtained from reference TRBV7-2 and TRBJ2-3, is as follows: GAGVSQSPSNKVTEKGKDVELRCDPISGHTALYWYRQSLGQGLEFLIYFQGNSAPDKSGLPSDRFSAERTGGSVSTLTIQRTQQEDSAVYLCASSSRLAGNTDTQYFGPGTRLTVL.

V and J are TRBV15 and TRBJ2-5; 7 nucleotides align to TRBD2. CDR1 is LNHNV, CDR2 YYDKDF, per germline (reference sequence). The CDR3 length is 13 residues. Unmatched junction bases numbered 3, after V lost 3 bases and J lost 5 bases. CDR3 loop: CATSRTSTETQYF. The CDR3 DNA is TGTGCCACCAGCAGGACTAGCACTGAGACCCAGTACTTC.

V and J are TRBV11-1 and TRBJ2-5; D unclear. The germline V and J ends were trimmed by 0 bases and 3 bases, with 8 bases remaining between them. CDR3 size: 14 residues. The germline V gene has CDR1 SGHAT and CDR2 FQDESV (reference sequence). CDR3 bases: TGTGCCAGCAGCTTAGCTCCCCAGGAAGAGACCCAGTACTTC. Residues: CASSLAPQEETQYF.

V usage is TRBV6-5 and J usage is TRBJ2-7; a weak D match, TRBD1 (6 bases). The CDR3 contains 15 residues. Trimming removed 2 bases from V and 1 base from J, with 12 bases in between. Germline-derived CDR1 and CDR2 are MNHEY and SVGAGI. This chain's CDR3 is CASSYTAGDSYEQYF. The DNA of the CDR3 is TGTGCCAGCAGTTACACAGCAGGGGATTCCTACGAGCAGTACTTC.

This chain joins TRBV6-6 and TRBJ2-5; TRBD1 aligns across 10 bases. The CDR3 contains 16 residues. Germline values: CDR1 MNHNY, CDR2 SVGAGI (reference sequence). The J segment lost 4 bases and the V segment lost 5 bases, leaving 10 bases of the junction unmatched. CDR3 amino acids: CASSTSFGTGVETQYF. The CDR3 DNA sequence: TGTGCCAGCAGTACCTCGTTCGGGACAGGGGTAGAGACCCAGTACTTC.

This clone was recorded a few times. The rearrangement links TRBV6-4 to TRBJ2-1; 14 bases fit TRBD2. Trimming at V came to 2 bases and at J to 9 bases, leaving 0 bases not matched to a gene. The germline gives CDR1 MRHNA, CDR2 SNTAGT. The CDR3 runs to 14 residues. Here the CDR3 reads CASSDGTSGSEQFF. The DNA for the CDR3 is TGTGCCAGCAGTGACGGGACTAGCGGGAGTGAGCAGTTCTTC.

The chain has TRBV9 and TRBJ2-7, with 11 positions matching TRBD2. J gave up 3 bases and V 5 bases, and 7 bases lay outside the gene matches. This CDR3 spans 15 amino acids. The germline V gene encodes CDR1 SGDLS and CDR2 YYNGEE. CDR3 sequence: CASSEAGTSGYEQYF. CDR3 coding DNA: TGTGCCAGCAGTGAAGCCGGGACTAGCGGCTACGAGCAGTACTTC.